A selection of T cell receptor beta chains follows, all from one sample in a study of T cell repertoires in cytomegalovirus infection. TCRdb processed the reads anew with MiXCR; each CDR3 protein has one entry. The sample yields more than 35,000 distinct CDR3 sequences, around half seen once. No antigen has been assigned to these receptors. This specimen consisted of CD8+ T cells from cultured PBMCs, obtained from culture after CMV antigen stimulation. These receptors came from a human donor in good health (CMV status not recorded). Some clones in this sample may be carry-over from other donors' samples. The CDR3 runs from the conserved cysteine through the conserved F or W. Size is stated for part of the rows, as once, few or many counts, or as a class when the clone is expanded.

>TRBJ2-1|many|TRBV10-3
CAISIDGYNEQFF
>TRBJ2-7|NA|TRBV28
CASSLTLGTGGSYEQYF
>TRBJ1-4|many|TRBV12-3/TRBV12-4
CASSGAGPNEKLFF
>TRBJ2-5|once|TRBV11-3
CASSFIMSGGQETQYF
>TRBJ2-1|NA|TRBV12-5
CASGLVGLAGERHEQFF
>TRBJ2-1|few|TRBV7-6
CASSSGTTDNEQFF
>TRBJ2-1|few|TRBV27
CASSLSILGAHNEQFF
>TRBJ1-3|many|TRBV7-2
CASSLAGNTIYF
>TRBJ1-4|NA|TRBV7-6
CASSPTNEKLFF
>TRBJ2-7|NA|TRBV7-3
CASSLTGGENYEQYF
>TRBJ1-1|NA|TRBV19
CASSIVSSVTEAFF
>TRBJ1-3|many|TRBV7-2
CASSSHAGTVAGDTIYF
>TRBJ2-1|few|TRBV7-8
CASSLVPYNEQFF
>TRBJ2-4|few|TRBV5-1
CASSSGQSSSKNIQYF
>TRBJ1-4|NA|TRBV6-2/TRBV6-3
CASSYISNEKLFF
>TRBJ2-1|many|TRBV24-1
CATSESGQGGYHNEQFF
>TRBJ2-4|NA|TRBV7-9
CASTQTGGENIQYF
>TRBJ2-1|NA|TRBV7-9
CASSLGGEGNQNEQFF
>TRBJ2-2|NA|TRBV19
CASSSTVWGQNTGELFF
>TRBJ1-1|NA|TRBV11-2
CASSPGAGKPNTEAFF
>TRBJ2-7|NA|TRBV20-1
CSAPRTSGFSYEQYF
>TRBJ2-1|few|TRBV11-2
CASSLVAGRTNSYNEQFF
>TRBJ2-7|NA|TRBV7-9
CASSGTSGAYEQYF
>TRBJ2-1|NA|TRBV3-1
CASSPGPPHEQFF
>TRBJ2-7|NA|TRBV20-1
CSGRAVTYEQYF
>TRBJ1-1|few|TRBV12-3/TRBV12-4
CASSLWVRGLNTEAFF